Below are 27 T cell receptor beta chains sequenced from a single sample in a study of siplizumab effects on memory and regulatory T cells. Repertoires were generated with immunoSEQ multiplex PCR, while TCRdb's copy carries only in-frame clones and drops some. The sample has just under 85,000 clones, approximately 90% seen once; the top ten hold under 2%. Input material: Tregs sorted from blood. These receptors originate from a human donor in good health.

The chain carries TRBV6-6 and TRBJ2-3; 13 nucleotides agree with TRBD2. V was pared by 8 bases and J by 4 bases, with 3 bases of the junction left unmatched. Germline CDR1 and CDR2: MNHNY and SVGAGI (reference sequence). The CDR3 is made up of 14 amino acids. This chain's CDR3 is CASAGLAGADTQYF. The CDR3 DNA is TGTGCCAGCGCCGGACTAGCGGGGGCAGATACGCAGTATTTT.

The chain uses TRBV7-3 and TRBJ2-5; 9 nucleotides match TRBD2. From germline, CDR1 is SGHTA and CDR2 FQGTGA. CDR3 length equals 15 residues. J lost 2 bases, V lost 4 bases, and 5 bases had no gene match. The CDR3 sequence: CASSSRGLAQETQYF. The CDR3 DNA is TGTGCCAGCAGCTCACGCGGACTAGCGCAAGAGACCCAGTACTTC. The full variable domain, in which reference TRBV7-3 and TRBJ2-5 provide the parts outside the CDR3, is GAGVSQTPSNKVTEKGKYVELRCDPISGHTALYWYRQSLGQGPEFLIYFQGTGAADDSGLPNDRFFAVRPEGSVSTLKIQRTERGDSAVYLCASSSRGLAQETQYFGPGTRLLVL.

This chain joins TRBV5-1 and TRBJ2-1; 11 bases match TRBD2. Per germline, CDR1 SGHRS and CDR2 YFSETQ. The CDR3 is made up of 15 amino acids. The ends lost 4 bases at V and 9 bases at J; junction bases unmatched: 9. The CDR3 sequence: CASSVAGGLVPEQFF. CDR3 nucleotide sequence: TGCGCCAGCAGCGTAGCGGGGGGGTTGGTTCCTGAGCAGTTCTTC.

This clone showed up just once. The rearrangement uses TRBV5-1 and TRBJ2-3; D might be TRBD2 (5 bases). V lost 4 bases and J 6 bases, leaving 9 bases between the germline ends. This CDR3 contains 12 residues. The germline gives CDR1 SGHRS, CDR2 YFSETQ. The DNA of the CDR3 is TGCGCCAGCAGCGCCGGAGGTGATACGCAGTATTTT. This encodes CASSAGGDTQYF.

CDR3 residues: CAISAPGTNYGYTF. DNA of the CDR3: TGTGCCATCAGTGCTCCGGGGACTAACTATGGCTACACCTTC. The rearrangement links TRBV10-3 to TRBJ1-2; D uncertain. The germline CDR1 and CDR2 sequences are ENHRY and SYGVKD. The CDR3 extends over 14 amino acids. The ends were cut back, 4 bases at V and 0 bases at J, with 9 bases in the middle.

V gene TRBV19 combines with J gene TRBJ1-2; 7 bases are shared with TRBD1. Germline lookup yields CDR1 LNHDA and CDR2 SQIVND (reference sequence). The CDR3 consists of 15 residues. The ends lost 6 bases at V and 0 bases at J; junction bases unmatched: 7. CDR3 bases: TGTGCCAGTAGCCGGGGACAGTCGACTAACTATGGCTACACCTTC. Amino acid sequence: CASSRGQSTNYGYTF. Full variable domain (outside the CDR3, taken from reference TRBV19 and TRBJ1-2): DGGITQSPKYLFRKEGQNVTLSCEQNLNHDAMYWYRQDPGQGLRLIYYSQIVNDFQKGDIAEGYSVSREKKESFPLTVTSAQKNPTAFYLCASSRGQSTNYGYTFGSGTRLTVV.

The rearrangement links TRBV20-1 to TRBJ2-2, with a tentative D call TRBD2 (5 bases). Germline assignment: CDR1 DFQATT and CDR2 SNEGSKA (reference sequence). V lost 7 bases and J lost 5, with 8 bases in between. The CDR3 loop spans 11 amino acids. The chain's CDR3 is CSVSGTGELFF. The CDR3 DNA follows: TGCAGTGTCTCGGGAACCGGGGAGCTGTTTTTT.

This clone was detected only a few times. This chain connects TRBV12-5 to TRBJ2-1; D possibly matches TRBD1 or TRBD2 (5 bases each). The V gene's germline CDR1 is LGHNT and CDR2 FRNRAP. Trimming stripped 10 bases from V and 2 bases from J, with 12 bases between. The CDR3 sequence is 13 residues long. The CDR3 sequence is CATSTGPYNEQFF. CDR3 nucleotide sequence: TGTGCTACTTCTACGGGGCCCTACAATGAGCAGTTCTTC.

The rearrangement uses TRBV28 and TRBJ2-5; TRBD2 is a possible D gene (5 bases). Trimming cost V 1 base and J 5 bases, with 11 bases left between them. The CDR3 has 14 amino acids. Germline CDR1 is MDHEN and CDR2 is SYDVKM. DNA of the CDR3: TGTGCCAGCAGTTTATCCCGGGGTCAGGAGACCCAGTACTTC. This encodes CASSLSRGQETQYF. Using reference TRBV28 and TRBJ2-5 for the parts outside the CDR3, the full variable domain is DVKVTQSSRYLVKRTGEKVFLECVQDMDHENMFWYRQDPGLGLRLIYFSYDVKMKEKGDIPEGYSVSREKKERFSLILESASTNQTSMYLCASSLSRGQETQYFGPGTRLLVL.

CDR3: CASSPGTEFYGYTF. CDR3 DNA: TGCGCCAGCAGCCCGGGGACCGAATTCTATGGCTACACCTTC. The chain couples TRBV4-3 to TRBJ1-2; perhaps TRBD1 as D (5 bases). Germline V gene lookup returns CDR1 LGHNA and CDR2 YSLEER. The CDR3 has 14 amino acids. Trimming cost V 4 bases and J 4 bases, with 13 bases left between them.

The chain carries TRBV4-3 and TRBJ2-1, with D perhaps TRBD2 (6 bases). CDR3 length: 15 residues. Trimming removed 6 bases from V and 8 bases from J, with 20 bases in between. CDR1 is LGHNA, CDR2 YSLEER, per germline. For the CDR3, the DNA is TGCGCCAGCAGTCGAGAAGGAGGGCGGGCCGATGAGCAGTTCTTC. Translated, it gives CASSREGGRADEQFF.

The chain recombines TRBV7-2 with TRBJ2-2; D may match TRBD1 or TRBD2 (5 bases each). The CDR3 is made up of 16 amino acids. Germline CDR1 SGHTA, CDR2 FQGNSA. With 1 base removed from V and 4 bases from J, the gap between germline ends came to 13 bases. The CDR3 DNA sequence: TGTGCCAGCAGCTTAGGTCGGGGACGGGCCACCGGGGAGCTGTTTTTT. It is translated as CASSLGRGRATGELFF.

The J gene is TRBJ1-2, the V gene TRBV7-9; D may be TRBD1 (6 bases). Germline V gene sequence: CDR1 SEHNR, CDR2 FQNEAQ (reference sequence). Between the trimmed V and J ends, which lost 3 bases and 4 bases, there was a span of 18 bases. CDR3 length: 16 amino acids. This CDR3 reads CASSFLTGGALYGYTF. As DNA, the CDR3 is TGTGCCAGCAGCTTCCTGACAGGAGGAGCCCTCTATGGCTACACCTTC.

The chain has TRBV11-2 and TRBJ1-1, with no clear D. V lost 3 bases and J 0 bases, leaving 11 bases between the germline ends. Germline loops: CDR1 SGHAT, CDR2 FQNNGV. This CDR3 has 15 residues. CDR3 nucleotide sequence: TGTGCCAGCAGCTTGGAAGGCTCCATGAACACTGAAGCTTTCTTT. This encodes CASSLEGSMNTEAFF.

The chain uses TRBV11-1 and TRBJ2-1; D may match TRBD1 or TRBD2 (5 bases each). Germline V gene data show CDR1 as SGHAT and CDR2 as FQDESV (reference sequence). This CDR3 is 16 amino acids long. V was pared by 2 bases and J by 0 bases, with 11 bases between. CDR3 sequence reads: CASSLIWGSSYNEQFF. The CDR3 nucleotides are TGTGCCAGCAGCTTAATCTGGGGGAGCTCCTACAATGAGCAGTTCTTC.

V usage is TRBV6-1 and J usage is TRBJ1-6, with 7 bases that match TRBD1. CDR1 and CDR2 from the germline V gene are MNHNS and SASEGT. The CDR3 is 14 amino acids. V shed 5 bases and J 7 bases; nucleotides not matched to a gene: 5. CDR3 in DNA: TGTGCCAGCAGTCTTCAGGGGGAGAATTCACCCCTCCACTTT. Amino acid sequence: CASSLQGENSPLHF.

This chain joins TRBV19 and TRBJ2-7; TRBD2 is a possible D gene (6 bases). V shed 6 bases and J shed 7 bases, with 25 bases lying between them. CDR3 size: 16 residues. In germline, CDR1 is LNHDA, CDR2 SQIVND (reference sequence). CDR3 amino acids: CASSIIPGLVIGEQYF. As DNA, the CDR3 is TGTGCCAGTAGCATAATTCCGGGACTGGTCATTGGGGAGCAGTACTTC. Supplemented by reference TRBV19 and TRBJ2-7, the full variable domain reads DGGITQSPKYLFRKEGQNVTLSCEQNLNHDAMYWYRQDPGQGLRLIYYSQIVNDFQKGDIAEGYSVSREKKESFPLTVTSAQKNPTAFYLCASSIIPGLVIGEQYFGPGTRLTVT.

The chain joins TRBV19 to TRBJ2-5; D may be TRBD2 (6 bases). The CDR3 loop spans 12 amino acids. Germline V gene lookup returns CDR1 LNHDA and CDR2 SQIVND (reference sequence). Trimming took off 4 bases at V and 5 bases at J, with 8 bases between the two ends. CDR3 in amino acids: CASSRGVETQYF. In nucleotides, the CDR3 is TGTGCCAGTAGTAGGGGGGTCGAGACCCAGTACTTC.

V and J are TRBV7-9 and TRBJ2-6, with D possibly matching TRBD2 (6 bases). Germline CDR1 reads SEHNR; CDR2 reads FQNEAQ (reference sequence). This CDR3 contains 17 residues. Trimming took off 5 bases at V and 0 bases at J, with 14 bases between the two ends. The CDR3 loop reads CASSAGTESSGANVLTF. DNA for the CDR3: TGTGCCAGCAGCGCGGGGACGGAAAGCTCTGGGGCCAACGTCCTGACTTTC. Full variable domain (missing parts from reference TRBV7-9 and TRBJ2-6): DTGVSQNPRHKITKRGQNVTFRCDPISEHNRLYWYRQTLGQGPEFLTYFQNEAQLEKSRLLSDRFSAERPKGSFSTLEIQRTEQGDSAMYLCASSAGTESSGANVLTFGAGSRLTVL.

The rearrangement uses TRBV7-2 and TRBJ2-7; 9 bases are shared with TRBD2. This CDR3 spans 16 amino acids. Germline V gives CDR1 SGHTA, CDR2 FQGNSA. Trimming at V came to 5 bases and at J to 7 bases, leaving 15 bases not matched to a gene. CDR3 sequence (DNA): TGTGCCAGCAGCCCGCATGCCCTAGCGGGGTTGAGGGAGCAGTACTTC. Translated, it gives CASSPHALAGLREQYF.

The CDR3 sequence: CASSQGLRGETQYF. DNA for the CDR3: TGCGCCAGCAGCCAAGGCCTGAGAGGAGAGACCCAGTACTTC. The genes are TRBV4-3 and TRBJ2-5, with D uncertain. The CDR3 length is 14 residues. The germline V gene has CDR1 LGHNA and CDR2 YSLEER. Trimming removed 1 base from V and 4 bases from J, with 10 bases in between.

The chain has TRBV28 and TRBJ1-2; D is uncertain. CDR1 MDHEN and CDR2 SYDVKM come from the germline V gene. Trimming stripped 2 bases from V and 2 bases from J, with 9 bases between. The CDR3 spans 14 residues. CDR3: CASSLRRSNYGYTF. In DNA form, the CDR3 reads TGTGCCAGCAGTTTACGGCGGTCCAACTATGGCTACACCTTC.

The chain joins TRBV6-1 to TRBJ2-5, with TRBD1 identical over 8 bases. Germline values: CDR1 MNHNS, CDR2 SASEGT. V lost 6 bases, J lost 4 bases, and 10 bases stayed unmatched. The CDR3 has 15 residues. The CDR3: CASRHGQGKSETQYF. The CDR3 DNA sequence: TGTGCCAGCAGACATGGACAGGGAAAATCAGAGACCCAGTACTTC.

V and J are TRBV15 and TRBJ1-1; unclear D gene. CDR1 LNHNV and CDR2 YYDKDF come from the germline V gene (reference sequence). The CDR3 extends over 15 amino acids. The V and J ends lost 0 bases and 8 bases respectively, with 16 bases between them. The CDR3, as DNA: TGTGCCACCAGCAGAGATCGGAGAGGTGGGTCCGAAGCTTTCTTT. Translation: CATSRDRRGGSEAFF.

J is TRBJ1-6 and V is TRBV28; perhaps TRBD1 as D (5 bases). V gave up 2 bases and J gave up 16 bases, with 12 bases separating them. From germline, CDR1 is MDHEN and CDR2 SYDVKM. This CDR3 is built from 12 residues. The CDR3 DNA reads as TGTGCCAGCAGTTTAGGTACAGGCCAACTCCACTTT. Amino acid sequence: CASSLGTGQLHF.

The genes are TRBV19 and TRBJ1-2; D remains ambiguous. The V end lost 2 bases, the J end lost 4 bases, and 8 bases lay between the germline ends. The CDR3 extends over 13 amino acids. Germline V lookup: CDR1 LNHDA, CDR2 SQIVND (reference sequence). CDR3 in amino acids: CASSIKAVYGYTF. In DNA form, the CDR3 reads TGTGCCAGTAGTATAAAGGCCGTCTATGGCTACACCTTC.

The chain joins TRBV29-1 to TRBJ2-5; D unclear. CDR1 is SQVTM and CDR2 is ANQGSEA in the germline V gene. The length of the CDR3 is 13 residues. V was cut by 3 bases and J by 6 bases, with 14 bases left in between. The CDR3 DNA follows: TGCAGCGTTGAGAGGCCCGCCGTGCAGACCCAGTACTTC. It is translated as CSVERPAVQTQYF.